This T cell receptor (beta chain) was found in a study of cytomegalovirus exposure and HLA in healthy donors. Regarding this clone: Its matching antigen is unknown.

General study results and limits: TCR beta sequences reportedly predicted the HLA-A and HLA-B alleles of most subjects accurately.

The PCR had 60 Vbeta and 13 Jbeta primers. Assay: immunoSEQ multiplex PCR; the TCRdb copy retains only in-frame clones and omits some. The data contain about 160,000 clones, 75% to 80% of them singletons. This CDR3 is built from 17 residues. Trimming cost V 5 bases and J 6 bases; bases outside gene matches: 16. CDR1 and CDR2 from the germline V gene are SNHLY and FYNNEI. V usage is TRBV2 and J usage is TRBJ1-2; 9 bases are shared with TRBD1. Sequencing was performed on PBMCs. The receptor comes from a woman between 45 and 65 years old in good health and CMV-seropositive. In nucleotides, the CDR3 is TGTGCCAGCAGTTACTACCAAACAGGGGGCGTGGGCGATGGCTACACCTTC. This encodes CASSYYQTGGVGDGYTF.